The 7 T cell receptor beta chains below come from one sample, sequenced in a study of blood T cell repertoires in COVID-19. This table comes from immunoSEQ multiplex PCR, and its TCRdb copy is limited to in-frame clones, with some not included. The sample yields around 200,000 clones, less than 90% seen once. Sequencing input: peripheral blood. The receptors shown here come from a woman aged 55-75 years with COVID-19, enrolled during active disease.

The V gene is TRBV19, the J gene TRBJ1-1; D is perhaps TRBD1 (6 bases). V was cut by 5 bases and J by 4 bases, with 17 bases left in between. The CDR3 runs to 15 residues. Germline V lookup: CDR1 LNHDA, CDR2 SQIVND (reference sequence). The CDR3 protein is CASSAEGVAGTEAFF. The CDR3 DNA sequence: TGTGCCAGTAGTGCAGAGGGGGTTGCGGGCACTGAAGCTTTCTTT. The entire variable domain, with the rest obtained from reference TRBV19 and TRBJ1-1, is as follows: DGGITQSPKYLFRKEGQNVTLSCEQNLNHDAMYWYRQDPGQGLRLIYYSQIVNDFQKGDIAEGYSVSREKKESFPLTVTSAQKNPTAFYLCASSAEGVAGTEAFFGQGTRLTVV.

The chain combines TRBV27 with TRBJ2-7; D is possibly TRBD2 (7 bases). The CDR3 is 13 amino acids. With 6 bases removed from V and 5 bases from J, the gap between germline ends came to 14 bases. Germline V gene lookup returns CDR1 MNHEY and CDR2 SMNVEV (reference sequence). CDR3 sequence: CASSSRGGDEQYF. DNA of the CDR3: TGTGCCAGCAGCTCCCGAGGGGGGGACGAGCAGTACTTC.

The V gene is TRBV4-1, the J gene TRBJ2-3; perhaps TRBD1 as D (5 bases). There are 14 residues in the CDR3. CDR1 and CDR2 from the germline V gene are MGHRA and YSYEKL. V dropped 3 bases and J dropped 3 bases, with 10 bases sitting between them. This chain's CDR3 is CASSHLGATDTQYF. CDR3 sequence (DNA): TGCGCCAGCAGCCATCTAGGGGCAACAGATACGCAGTATTTT.

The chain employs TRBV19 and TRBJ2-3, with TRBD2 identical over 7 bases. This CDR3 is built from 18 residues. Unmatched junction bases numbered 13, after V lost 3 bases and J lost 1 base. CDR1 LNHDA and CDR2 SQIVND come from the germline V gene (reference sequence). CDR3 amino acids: CASSIPTPTSLGTDTQYF. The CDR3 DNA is TGTGCCAGTAGTATCCCTACCCCGACTAGCCTAGGCACAGATACGCAGTATTTT.

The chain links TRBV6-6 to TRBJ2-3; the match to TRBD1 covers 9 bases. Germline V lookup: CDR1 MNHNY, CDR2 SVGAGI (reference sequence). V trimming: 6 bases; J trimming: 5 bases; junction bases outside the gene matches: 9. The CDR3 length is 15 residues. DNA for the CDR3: TGTGCCAGCAGCCGGGAACAGGGGGCGAAAGATACGCAGTATTTT. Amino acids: CASSREQGAKDTQYF.

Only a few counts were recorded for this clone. The chain's CDR3 is CASSLGGGFNPGANVLTF. The CDR3 nucleotides are TGTGCCAGCAGCTTGGGTGGGGGGTTCAACCCTGGGGCCAACGTCCTGACTTTC. The chain joins TRBV5-4 to TRBJ2-6, with D possibly being TRBD2 (6 bases). This CDR3 contains 18 residues. V gave up 0 bases and J gave up 2 bases, with 15 bases separating them. Germline-derived CDR1 and CDR2 are SGHNT and YYREEE (reference sequence).

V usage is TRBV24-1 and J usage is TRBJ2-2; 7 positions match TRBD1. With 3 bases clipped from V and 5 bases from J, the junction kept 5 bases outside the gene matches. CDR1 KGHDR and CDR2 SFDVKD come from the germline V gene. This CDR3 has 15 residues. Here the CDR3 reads CATSDPGTATGELFF. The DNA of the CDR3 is TGTGCCACCAGTGATCCCGGGACAGCTACCGGGGAGCTGTTTTTT.